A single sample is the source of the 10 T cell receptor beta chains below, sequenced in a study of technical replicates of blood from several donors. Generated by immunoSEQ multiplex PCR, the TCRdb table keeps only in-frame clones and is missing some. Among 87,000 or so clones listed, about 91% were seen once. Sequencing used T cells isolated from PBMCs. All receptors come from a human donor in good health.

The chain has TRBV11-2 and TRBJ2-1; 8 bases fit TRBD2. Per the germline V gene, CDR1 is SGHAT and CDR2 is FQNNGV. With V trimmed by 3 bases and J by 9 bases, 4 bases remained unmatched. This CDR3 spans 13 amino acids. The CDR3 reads CASSLKTSGEQFF. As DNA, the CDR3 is TGTGCCAGCAGCTTGAAAACTAGCGGTGAGCAGTTCTTC.

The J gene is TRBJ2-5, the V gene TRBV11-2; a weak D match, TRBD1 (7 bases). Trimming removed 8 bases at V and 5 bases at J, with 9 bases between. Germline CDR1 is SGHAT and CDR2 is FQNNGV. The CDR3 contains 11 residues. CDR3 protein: CASAGGETQYF. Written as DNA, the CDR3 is TGTGCCAGCGCAGGGGGGGAGACCCAGTACTTC.

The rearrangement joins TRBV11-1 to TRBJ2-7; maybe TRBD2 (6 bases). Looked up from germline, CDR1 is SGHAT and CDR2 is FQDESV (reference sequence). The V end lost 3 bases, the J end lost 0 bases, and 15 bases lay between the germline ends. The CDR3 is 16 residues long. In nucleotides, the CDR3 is TGTGCCAGCAGCTTTGATGCGGGACTCACCTCCTACGAGCAGTACTTC. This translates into CASSFDAGLTSYEQYF.

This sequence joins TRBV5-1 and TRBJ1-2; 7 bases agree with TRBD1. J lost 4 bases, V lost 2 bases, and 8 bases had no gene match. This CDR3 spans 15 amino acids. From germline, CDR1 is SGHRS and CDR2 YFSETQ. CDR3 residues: CASSLEATGSYGYTF. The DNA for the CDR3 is TGCGCCAGCAGCTTAGAGGCGACAGGGTCCTATGGCTACACCTTC. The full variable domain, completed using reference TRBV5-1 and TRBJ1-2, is KAGVTQTPRYLIKTRGQQVTLSCSPISGHRSVSWYQQTPGQGLQFLFEYFSETQRNKGNFPGRFSGRQFSNSRSEMNVSTLELGDSALYLCASSLEATGSYGYTFGSGTRLTVV.

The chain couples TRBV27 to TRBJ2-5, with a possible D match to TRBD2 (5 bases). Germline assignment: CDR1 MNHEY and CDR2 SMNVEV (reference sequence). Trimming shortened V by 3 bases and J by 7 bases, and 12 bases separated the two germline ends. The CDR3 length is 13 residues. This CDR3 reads CASSFSGIGTQYF. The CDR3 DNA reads TGTGCCAGCAGTTTTTCGGGAATCGGGACCCAGTACTTC.

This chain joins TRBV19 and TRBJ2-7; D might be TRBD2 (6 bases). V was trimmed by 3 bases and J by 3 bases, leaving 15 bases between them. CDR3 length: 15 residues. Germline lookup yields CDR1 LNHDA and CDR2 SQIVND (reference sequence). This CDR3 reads CASSMVFLGGYEQYF. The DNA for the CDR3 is TGTGCCAGTAGTATGGTTTTTTTGGGAGGCTACGAGCAGTACTTC.

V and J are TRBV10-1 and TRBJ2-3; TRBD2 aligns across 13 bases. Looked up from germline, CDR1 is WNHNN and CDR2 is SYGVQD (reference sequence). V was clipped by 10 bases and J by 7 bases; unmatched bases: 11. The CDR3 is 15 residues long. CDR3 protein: CATSRGTSGTNTQYF. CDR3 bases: TGCGCCACCTCAAGGGGGACTAGCGGGACAAATACGCAGTATTTT.

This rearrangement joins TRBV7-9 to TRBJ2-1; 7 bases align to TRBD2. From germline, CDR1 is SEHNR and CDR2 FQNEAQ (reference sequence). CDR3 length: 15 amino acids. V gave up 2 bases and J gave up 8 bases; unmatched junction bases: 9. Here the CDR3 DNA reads TGTGCCAGCAGCTTAACGGCGGGAGTGGTGGATGAGCAGTTCTTC. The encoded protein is CASSLTAGVVDEQFF. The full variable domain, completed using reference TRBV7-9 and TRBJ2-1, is DTGVSQNPRHKITKRGQNVTFRCDPISEHNRLYWYRQTLGQGPEFLTYFQNEAQLEKSRLLSDRFSAERPKGSFSTLEIQRTEQGDSAMYLCASSLTAGVVDEQFFGPGTRLTVL.

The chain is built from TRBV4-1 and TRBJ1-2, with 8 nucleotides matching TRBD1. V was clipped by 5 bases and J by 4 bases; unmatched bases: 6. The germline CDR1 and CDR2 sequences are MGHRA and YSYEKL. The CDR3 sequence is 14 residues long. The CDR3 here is CASSDRGSGYGYTF. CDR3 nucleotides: TGCGCCAGCAGCGACAGGGGAAGTGGCTATGGCTACACCTTC.

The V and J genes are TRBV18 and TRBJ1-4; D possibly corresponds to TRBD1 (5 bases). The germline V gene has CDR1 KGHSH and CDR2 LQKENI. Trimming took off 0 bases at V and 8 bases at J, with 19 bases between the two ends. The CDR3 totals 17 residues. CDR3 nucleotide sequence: TGTGCCAGCTCACCACCGGGTTCAGGGCGAGGAGGGGAAAAACTGTTTTTT. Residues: CASSPPGSGRGGEKLFF. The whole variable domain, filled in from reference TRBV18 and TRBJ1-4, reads NAGVMQNPRHLVRRRGQEARLRCSPMKGHSHVYWYRQLPEEGLKFMVYLQKENIIDESGMPKERFSAEFPKEGPSILRIQQVVRGDSAAYFCASSPPGSGRGGEKLFFGSGTQLSVL.